The next 3 T cell receptor beta chains were all read from a single sample in a study of cytomegalovirus exposure and HLA in healthy donors (TCRdb year 2017). The receptor library was made with the immunoSEQ multiplex PCR assay. The multiplex PCR relied on a mix of 60 forward primers for TCR Vbeta segments and 13 reverse primers for TCR Jbeta segments. Imported from immuneACCESS, the table was reduced by TCRdb to in-frame sequences with V and J called. These copies leave out some clones; in studies compared against another copy, an unresolved V gene accounts for under half, and the cause of the remainder is not known. The table for this sample lists approximately 210,000 clones; 70% to 80% of them were counted only once. The top ten hold approximately 0.4% of the sample. Sequencing input: PBMCs. The receptors shown here come from a male donor in good health and CMV-seropositive.

The chain is built from TRBV28 and TRBJ1-4; D is ambiguous. The CDR3 consists of 10 residues. V lost 4 bases and J lost 9, with 3 bases in between. Germline V gives CDR1 MDHEN, CDR2 SYDVKM. Here the CDR3 reads CASSYKKLFF. The CDR3, as DNA: TGTGCCAGCAGTTATAAAAAACTGTTTTTT. Looking up the rest from reference TRBV28 and TRBJ1-4 gives the full variable domain: DVKVTQSSRYLVKRTGEKVFLECVQDMDHENMFWYRQDPGLGLRLIYFSYDVKMKEKGDIPEGYSVSREKKERFSLILESASTNQTSMYLCASSYKKLFFGSGTQLSVL.

The chain links TRBV10-3 to TRBJ2-2, with 11 positions matching TRBD1. Germline V gives CDR1 ENHRY, CDR2 SYGVKD. This CDR3 contains 13 residues. Germline trimming cut 11 bases from V and 5 bases from J; bases unmatched to any gene: 4. The CDR3 loop reads CAVGQGETGELFF. CDR3 nucleotides: TGTGCCGTGGGACAGGGGGAAACCGGGGAGCTGTTTTTT.

The chain uses TRBV14 and TRBJ2-7, with TRBD2 as a possible D gene (6 bases). The V end lost 1 base, the J end lost 2 bases, and 6 bases lay between the germline ends. CDR1 and CDR2 from the germline V gene are SGHDN and FVKESK. This CDR3 is built from 13 residues. This CDR3 reads CASSQAGAYEQYF. CDR3 bases: TGTGCCAGCAGCCAAGCGGGGGCCTACGAGCAGTACTTC. The whole variable domain, remainder taken from reference TRBV14 and TRBJ2-7, is EAGVTQFPSHSVIEKGQTVTLRCDPISGHDNLYWYRRVMGKEIKFLLHFVKESKQDESGMPNNRFLAERTGGTYSTLKVQPAELEDSGVYFCASSQAGAYEQYFGPGTRLTVT.